This T cell receptor (beta chain) was captured by sequencing in a study of cytomegalovirus exposure and HLA in healthy donors (dated by TCRdb to the late 2010s). Regarding the research as a whole: An earlier analysis of around 600 of the donors reported about 250 Gb of sequence data and some 120 million unique TCR beta sequences from about 200 million T cells. Approximately 330 gigabases of sequencing data and around 90 million unique TCR sequences made up an early release that covered fewer than 650 HLA-typed donors. Of the roughly 410 genotyped donors, 65% to 90% were placed in the genetic ancestry cluster associated with self-reported Caucasian donors. The study aimed to test whether signatures of past pathogen exposure could be identified by cataloging public T cell receptors. Using immunosequencing, the study profiled T cell repertoires from some 670 subjects and related those repertoires to cytomegalovirus serostatus. A separate validation cohort of over a hundred different subjects was used in addition to the approximately 640-subject first cohort. High-throughput TCR immunosequencing, statistical association of individual TCRs with disease status, and machine learning were combined to predict cytomegalovirus infection status. A later analysis re-examined previously published TCR beta repertoires from several hundred donors and added high-resolution HLA genotyping to investigate patterns of TCR occurrence. In the later analysis, no new phenotypic data were used to find candidate immune exposures; instead, reliance was placed on TCR beta sequences and their occurrence across donors. An earlier analysis of approximately 500 of the donors applied high-throughput TCR beta sequencing to assess whether each TCR beta V gene segment acted as functional or pseudogenic. Donor age, sex, ethnicity and CMV serostatus were compiled together with the repertoire data. Genome-wide SNP genotypes for about 65% of the 666 donors were used in a later genetic analysis, which treated that subset as a discovery cohort. All discovery cohort repertoires had been generated using a single sequencing platform. Both class I and class II loci were covered by HLA typing, at four-digit resolution. Typing coverage varied by locus: roughly 620-640 donors for A, B, C, DRB1 and DQB1; 522 for DQA1; 606 for DPA1; roughly 450 for DPB1. Four or five DR-DQ haplotypes were treated as single units for association and clustering because of strong linkage in the cohort. Among some 410 genotyped donors of the cohort, an average of about 220,000 unique TCR beta nucleotide sequences was sequenced per donor, of which about 19% were non-productive. Study-wide conclusions, independent of this receptor: A later genetic analysis associated a missense DCLRE1C variant with V-gene and J-gene trimming of TCR beta chains, and an independent cohort replicated the association. This cohort had only TCR beta chains sequenced, and the lack of alpha or paired-chain data limited which features could be detected. In a later analysis, TCR association rates were found to vary across HLA loci, with the most associated TCRs seen for DRB1 alleles and the fewest for HLA-C alleles. A total of fewer than 200 TCR beta chains were listed by the study as associated with cytomegalovirus. CMV serostatus was the only immune exposure information available for the cohort. Because the 87-base-pair reads could not distinguish some IMGT-functional V segments, including TRBV6-2 and TRBV6-3, those segments were excluded. According to the authors, the approach could potentially be generalized to other disease states and immunological phenotypes. A further reported finding was that TCR beta sequences accurately predicted the HLA-A and HLA-B alleles for most subjects in the first cohort. Because HLA typing was unavailable for some donors at each locus, only the typed subset was used in association tests. A later analysis associated roughly 17,000 TCR beta sequences with specific HLA alleles at a false discovery rate of 0.05. While some public TCRs were present in many individuals, most TCR sequences turned up only very rarely across donors. Broadly in line with IMGT annotations, most TCR beta V segments showed up in productive rearrangements about 87% or about 30% of the time in an earlier analysis of several hundred of the donors. In vitro tests confirmed that a few of the cytomegalovirus-associated TCR beta chains recognize cytomegalovirus antigens. Correlated functional status among segregating V segments might be attributable to linkage disequilibrium, but an unknown experimental factor could not be ruled out. The sequencing pipeline was judged likely to have produced a cluster of highly shared sequence variants as a technical artifact. Most CMV-associated TCR beta chains appeared to be HLA-restricted in a later analysis, and the HLA associations seemed to be driven largely by CMV exposure. Roughly uniform sequencing depth across donors was assumed in presence/absence analyses, although this assumption may not hold. When HLA alleles, especially DR and DQ, strongly co-occurred, TCR associations were difficult to assign to individual alleles. Because counts were too low, about 15 rarely observed V segments, including chromosome 9 orphons, were left out of the earlier analysis of a few hundred of the donors. In a later analysis, HLA-associated TCR beta chains were found to be more clonally expanded and to have lower generation probabilities than equally common non-associated chains. The classifier was reported to diagnose cytomegalovirus status with high specificity and sensitivity in both the original and validation cohorts. Several of the top co-occurrence clusters appeared to be linked to parvovirus B19, influenza, CMV and Epstein-Barr virus, according to a later analysis. Compared with the approximately 700-donor mean, donors in an Asian-associated ancestry cluster had fewer N-insertions in productive TCRs, according to a later genetic analysis.

Reading the germline V gene (reference sequence) gives CDR1 SGHNT and CDR2 YYREEE. The trim is 8 bases for V and 5 bases for J, with a gap of 13 bases between the germline ends. The CDR3 starts with the cysteine, ends with the phenylalanine, and has 13 residues. Only the CDR3 region is kept as DNA, spanning 39 bases read in frame from base 1. The cohort was made up of several hundred healthy bone marrow donors. Cohort members were all nominally healthy when sampled, although unrecorded immune exposures were likely present. The donor tested CMV seronegative and was one of the 352 seronegative cohort members. Each donor provided a peripheral blood sample, and peripheral blood mononuclear cells were used for TCR beta sequencing. The Qiagen DNeasy Blood Extraction Kit was used to extract genomic DNA from the blood cell samples. Library preparation used the immunoSEQ multiplex PCR assay. A mixture of 60 forward primers for TCR Vbeta segments and 13 reverse primers for TCR Jbeta segments was used in the multiplex PCR. The CDR3 region of rearranged TCR beta genes was amplified from genomic DNA with a multiplex PCR assay. Amplified TCR beta libraries were sequenced as 87-base-pair reads on the Illumina HiSeq System. The authors' pipeline ran thus. A later analysis tallied 75 million to 85 million unique TCR beta chains across the 700 or so repertoires, and 10 million to 11 million of those chains were shared by two or more donors. To remove PCR and sequencing errors, raw reads were error-corrected and collapsed into unique sequences using a nearest-neighbor algorithm that merged closely related sequences. To assign V, D and J gene segments, CDR3 sequences were aligned to IMGT reference sequences. For a sequence to be retained, at least a six-nucleotide match to both a V gene segment and a J gene segment was required. A rearrangement counted as productive if the CDR3 had no stop codons and remained in frame with V and J, and every other rearrangement counted as non-productive. Following IMGT convention, CDR3 was defined as the stretch from the second conserved V-encoded cysteine up to the conserved J-encoded phenylalanine. The earlier analysis of 550 to 650 of the donors excluded any sequence lacking an unambiguous match to a single V gene segment. In an earlier analysis of approximately 590 of the donors, V segments were called functional above 56.7% productive rearrangements and were called segregating when the between-donor standard deviation exceeded 5%. A statistical classification framework was developed to diagnose cytomegalovirus status using the catalog of TCR beta chain sequences. In a later analysis, V and J genes were assigned by comparing TCR nucleotide sequences against IMGT/GENE-DB human TR gene sequences. Using the TCRdist pipeline, a later analysis assigned CDR3 sequences along with most-parsimonious VDJ recombination scenarios. In a later analysis, each TCR beta chain was defined by its CDR3 amino acid sequence together with its V-gene family, and reads without a unique V-gene family were excluded. In a later analysis, 500 to 700 highly shared, low-generation-probability nucleotide sequences were removed to address suspected cross-contamination and a sequencing artifact. A later analysis calculated a clonal expansion index for each public chain from normalized within-repertoire ranks of inferred template counts. A later analysis computed generation probabilities with a VDJ recombination model fitted to out-of-frame rearrangements, and checked the results against IGoR. A later analysis scored TCR-TCR, TCR-HLA and TCR-CMV co-occurrence with hypergeometric tests, applying a repertoire-size bias correction to TCR pairs. To estimate false discovery rates, a later analysis permuted the HLA or CMV assignments 20 times. In a later analysis, co-occurring TCRs were grouped using DBSCAN, and TCRdist sequence similarity was added for clustering within HLA-allele-positive subsets. Repertoires with fewer than 30,000 or more than 120,000 public chains, plus five repertoires with anomalous nucleotide sharing, were excluded from co-occurrence clustering. TCRdb carries this immuneACCESS record with in-frame sequences only. Its versions omit some clonotypes, under half of them owing to an unresolved V gene in the studies checked, with the rest unexplained. D and trimming come from the DNA, and the V and J calls and clone size come from that table. A total of 120,000 or so clones appear in this sample, 86% of them only once. Of the sample, about 1.7% is held by the ten largest clones.

Comments on this clone: What this receptor recognizes is not known. Nothing much larger sits one base from this clone, and base qualities are not available.

Recombination linked TRBV5-4 to TRBJ1-4; matching of 6 bases hints at TRBD1 as the D gene. The receptor comes from a man in his forties in good health and CMV-seronegative. The source material was PBMCs. The DNA sequence is as follows: TGTGCCAGTCGAGGGGGTCCCAATGAAAAACTGTTTTTT. This translates into CASRGGPNEKLFF.